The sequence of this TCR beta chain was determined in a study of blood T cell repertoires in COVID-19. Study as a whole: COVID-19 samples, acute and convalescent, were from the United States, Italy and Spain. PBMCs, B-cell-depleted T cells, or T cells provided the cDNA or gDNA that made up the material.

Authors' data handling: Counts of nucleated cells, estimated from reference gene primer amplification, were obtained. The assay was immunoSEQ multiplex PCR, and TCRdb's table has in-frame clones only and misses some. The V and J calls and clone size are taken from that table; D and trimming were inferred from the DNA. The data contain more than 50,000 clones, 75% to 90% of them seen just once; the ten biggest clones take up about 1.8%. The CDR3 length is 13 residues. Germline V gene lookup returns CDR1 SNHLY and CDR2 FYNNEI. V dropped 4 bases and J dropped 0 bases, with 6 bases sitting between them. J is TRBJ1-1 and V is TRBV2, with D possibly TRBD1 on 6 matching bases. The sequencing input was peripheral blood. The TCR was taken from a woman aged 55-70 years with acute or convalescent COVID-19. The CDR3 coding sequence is TGTGCCAGCAGTGGGACAGTGAACACTGAAGCTTTCTTT. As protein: CASSGTVNTEAFF.